The rows below give T cell receptor beta chains drawn from one sample of a study of low-dose radiotherapy and immunotherapy resistance in tumors. TCRdb analysed the reads with MiXCR anew, one entry per CDR3 protein. The table has around 58,000 distinct CDR3 sequences, about 25% seen once. The input for sequencing was PBMCs, taken after low-dose radiotherapy plus immunotherapy. The receptors shown here come from a male donor with prostate cancer. Each CDR3 is given with its conserved first and last residue. A D gene is named only where the DNA matches it firmly. Clone sizes are given selectively: once, few, many, or a class where the clone is expanded.

size,V,J,D,DNA,CDR3
many,TRBV7-9,TRBJ2-7,TRBD2,TGTGCCAGCAGCTGGGGACTAGCGGGAGCCTACGAGCAGTACTTC,CASSWGLAGAYEQYF
-,TRBV7-2,TRBJ2-5,-,TGTGCCAGCGGCTCGTTCCAGGGGAGGGAGACCCGGTACTTC,CASGSFQGRETRYF
many,TRBV30,TRBJ2-1,-,TGTGCCTGGAGATCCACCTCCGATCACAATGAGCAGTTCTTC,CAWRSTSDHNEQFF
many,TRBV5-1,TRBJ2-7,-,TGCGCCAGCAGCTTTCGGCCGCATGAGTATCAGTACTTC,CASSFRPHEYQYF
many,TRBV6-2/TRBV6-3,TRBJ1-1,-,TGTGCCAGCAGTTACGAAGGGGGGCGAGAAGCTTTCTTT,CASSYEGGREAFF
many,TRBV24-1,TRBJ2-1,-,TGTGCCACCAGTGATGACCCGGGGGCGCCGAGCTCCTACAATGAGCAGTTCTTC,CATSDDPGAPSSYNEQFF
-,TRBV3-1,TRBJ2-3,TRBD2,TGTGCCAGCAGCGGGAGCGGGAGGGTAGATACGCAGTATTTT,CASSGSGRVDTQYF
many,TRBV20-1,TRBJ2-1,TRBD2,TGCAGTGTCAGCGGGAGGGCCTACAATGAGCAGTTCTTC,CSVSGRAYNEQFF
many,TRBV10-3,TRBJ2-1,TRBD2,TGTGCCATCAGTGAATCTAGCGGGAAGGGCAATGAGCAGTTCTTC,CAISESSGKGNEQFF
many,TRBV28,TRBJ1-1,-,TGTGCCAGCAGTTTAGGGGGGGGGAGGAGGGAAGCTTTCTTT,CASSLGGGRREAFF
many,TRBV28,TRBJ2-7,-,TGTGCCAGCAGTTTCAAGGGCAAGTCCTACGAGCAGTACTTC,CASSFKGKSYEQYF